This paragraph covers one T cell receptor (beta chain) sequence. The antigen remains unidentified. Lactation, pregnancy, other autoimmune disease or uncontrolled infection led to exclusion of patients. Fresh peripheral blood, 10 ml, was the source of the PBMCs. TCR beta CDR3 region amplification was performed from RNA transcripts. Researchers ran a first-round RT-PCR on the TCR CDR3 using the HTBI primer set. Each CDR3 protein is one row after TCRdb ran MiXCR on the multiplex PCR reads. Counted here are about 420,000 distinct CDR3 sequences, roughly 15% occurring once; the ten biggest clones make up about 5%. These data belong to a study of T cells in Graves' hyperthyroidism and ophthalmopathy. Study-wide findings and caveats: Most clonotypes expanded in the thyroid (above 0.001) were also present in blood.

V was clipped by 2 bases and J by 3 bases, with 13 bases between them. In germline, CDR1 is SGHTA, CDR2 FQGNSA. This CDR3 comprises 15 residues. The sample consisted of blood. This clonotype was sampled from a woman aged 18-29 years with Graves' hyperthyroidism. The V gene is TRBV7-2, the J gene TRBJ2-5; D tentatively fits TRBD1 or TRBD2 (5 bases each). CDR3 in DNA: TGTGCCAGCAGCTTATTAGGGGACCAGGAAGAGACCCAGTACTTC. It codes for CASSLLGDQEETQYF.